The sequence of this T cell receptor (beta chain) was determined in a study of blood T cell repertoires in COVID-19 (dated by TCRdb to the early 2020s). Notes on the research overall: Samples covering the acute and convalescent phases of COVID-19 were provided by collaborators in the United States, Italy and Spain. The prospective study material was composed of cDNA or gDNA derived from T cells, B-cell-depleted T cells, or PBMCs. Where HLA class I and class II types were available, the types were taken from metadata supplied by the sample provider, not from assay-based typing. A de-identified subject ID, COVID-19 status, age in years and sex were almost always included in the sample metadata. Samples came from the ongoing ImmuneRACE study (first 160 participants) plus 1,254 subjects from 6 global collaborators. Deeply sampled blood TCRbeta repertoires from subjects exposed to, actively infected with, or recovered from COVID-19 were included in the dataset. A freely available public database, intended as a resource for researchers studying the immune response to SARS-CoV-2, is where the repertoires were released.

The collaborating institutions used their own protocols to collect whole blood in K2EDTA tubes. For TCRbeta analysis, collaborators shipped samples as frozen whole blood, isolated PBMCs, or DNA extracted from either of those sample types. Concerning this clone itself: Its antigen target is currently unknown. No base quality values were provided; no much bigger clone lies one nucleotide off.

TCRbeta CDR3 regions were amplified from genomic DNA by means of the immunoSEQ Assay, a bias-controlled multiplex PCR. The paper's data handling went like this. The number of nucleated cells in each sample was estimated by amplification of reference gene primers within the assay. To quantify the absolute abundance of each unique TCRbeta CDR3 rearrangement, sequence reads were collapsed and filtered. For each sample, productive Simpson clonality was calculated as the square root of Simpson's diversity index over productive rearrangements. TCRdb's version of the immuneACCESS table is confined to in-frame rearrangements and falls short of the full clone set. An unresolved V gene accounts for under half of the shortfall where checked; the remainder is of unknown origin. V, J and clone size derive from that table, while D and trimming were established from the DNA sequence. This sample is represented by 200,000 to 250,000 clones; 80% of them were singletons. The ten largest clonotypes hold about 5.5% of the sample.

Here V drops 1 base and J drops 6 bases, and the junction holds 1 base not matched to any gene. From the cysteine through the phenylalanine, the CDR3 covers 15 amino acids. Here the CDR3 DNA is all that survives: 45 bases in frame from base 1. The germline V gene (reference sequence) provides CDR1 LGHDT and CDR2 YNNKEL. Study-wide conclusions, independent of this receptor: The quantity of clinical and demographic metadata differed by source and by participant and was supplied without curation.

Sequencing was performed on peripheral blood. The V gene is TRBV3-1 (or the pseudogene TRBV3-2) and the J gene is TRBJ2-2, with 11 bases aligning to TRBD1. This TCR came from a woman in her seventies with acute or convalescent COVID-19. In nucleotide form, the sequence is TGTGCCAGCAGCCAAGGGACAGGGGGCCCCGGGGAGCTGTTTTTT. It encodes CASSQGTGGPGELFF.